This TCR beta chain was profiled in a study of low-dose radiotherapy and immunotherapy resistance in tumors. Time point in this sample: after trial treatment. As to treatment: LDRT plus nivolumab, ipilimumab, low-dose cyclophosphamide and aspirin (RACIN trial). Donors received nivolumab, ipilimumab, aspirin, low-dose cyclophosphamide and low-dose radiotherapy. The presence of advanced solid tumors lacking tumor-infiltrating lymphocytes characterized eligible patients. Primers used for first-strand cDNA, a TRAV- and TRBV-specific set, covered both alpha and beta chains. A roughly 21-cycle PCR with a constant-region primer and V-primer adapter amplified TCRs. MiXCR, applied by TCRdb to the reads, yields one record per CDR3 protein. Counted here are approximately 42,000 distinct CDR3 sequences, less than 30% occurring once; the ten biggest clones make up over 9%. Germline V gene sequence: CDR1 GTSNPN, CDR2 SVGIG (reference sequence). After removal of 2 bases from V and 6 bases from J, the junction contained 6 bases not matched to a gene. This CDR3 is 13 amino acids long.

In this sample, this clonotype turned up many times. This TCR came from a male donor with prostate cancer. The sequenced sample was PBMCs, obtained after low-dose radiotherapy plus immunotherapy. The V gene is TRBV30, the J gene TRBJ1-2, with TRBD1 matching over 7 bases. CDR3 bases: TGTGCCTGGAGTTTGACAGGGAACGATGGCTACACCTTC. It encodes CAWSLTGNDGYTF.